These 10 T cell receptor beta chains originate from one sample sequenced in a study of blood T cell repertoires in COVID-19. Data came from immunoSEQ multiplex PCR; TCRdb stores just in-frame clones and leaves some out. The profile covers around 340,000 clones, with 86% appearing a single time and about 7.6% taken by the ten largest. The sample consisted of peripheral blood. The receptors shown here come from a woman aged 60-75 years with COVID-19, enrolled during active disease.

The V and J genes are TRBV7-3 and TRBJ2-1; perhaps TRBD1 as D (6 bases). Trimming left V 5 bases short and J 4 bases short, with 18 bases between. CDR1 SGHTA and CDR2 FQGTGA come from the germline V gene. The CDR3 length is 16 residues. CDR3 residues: CASSPVAGTPYNEQFF. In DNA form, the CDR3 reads TGTGCCAGCAGCCCCGTTGCCGGGACACCTTACAATGAGCAGTTCTTC.

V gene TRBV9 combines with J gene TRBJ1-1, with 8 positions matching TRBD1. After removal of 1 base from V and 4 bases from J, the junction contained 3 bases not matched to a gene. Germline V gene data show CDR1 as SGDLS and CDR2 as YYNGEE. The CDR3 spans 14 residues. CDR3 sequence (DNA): TGTGCCAGCAGCGTACAGGGGGCCGGCACTGAAGCTTTCTTT. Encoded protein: CASSVQGAGTEAFF.

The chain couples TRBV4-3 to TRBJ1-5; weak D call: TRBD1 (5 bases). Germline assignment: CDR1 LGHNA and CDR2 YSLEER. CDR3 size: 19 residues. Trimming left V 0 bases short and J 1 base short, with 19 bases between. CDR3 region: CASSQEGLGQGKSNQPQHF. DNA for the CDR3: TGCGCCAGCAGCCAAGAAGGTTTGGGGCAGGGCAAGAGCAATCAGCCCCAGCATTTT.

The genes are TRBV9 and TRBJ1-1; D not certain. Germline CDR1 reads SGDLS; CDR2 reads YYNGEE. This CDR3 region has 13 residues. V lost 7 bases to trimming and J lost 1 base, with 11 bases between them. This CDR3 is CASGFGQNTEAFF. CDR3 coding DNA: TGTGCCAGCGGGTTTGGGCAGAACACTGAAGCTTTCTTT.

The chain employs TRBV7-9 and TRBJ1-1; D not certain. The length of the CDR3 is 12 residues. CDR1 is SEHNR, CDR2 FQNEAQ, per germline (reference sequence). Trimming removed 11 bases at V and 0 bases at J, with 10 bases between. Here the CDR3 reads CACGVMNTEAFF. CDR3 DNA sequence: TGTGCCTGCGGTGTCATGAACACTGAAGCTTTCTTT.

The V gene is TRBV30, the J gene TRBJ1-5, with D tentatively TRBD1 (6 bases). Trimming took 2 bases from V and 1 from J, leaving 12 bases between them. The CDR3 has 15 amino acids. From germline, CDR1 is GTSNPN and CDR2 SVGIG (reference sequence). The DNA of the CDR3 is TGTGCCTGGAGTCTGGGGACATCCAGCAATCAGCCCCAGCATTTT. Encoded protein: CAWSLGTSSNQPQHF.

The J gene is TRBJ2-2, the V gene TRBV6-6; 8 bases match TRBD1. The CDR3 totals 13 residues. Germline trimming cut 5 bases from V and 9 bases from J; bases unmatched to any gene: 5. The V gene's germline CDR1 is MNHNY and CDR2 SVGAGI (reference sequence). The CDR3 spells CASSDRGIRELFF. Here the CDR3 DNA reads TGTGCCAGCAGTGACAGGGGAATCCGGGAGCTGTTTTTT.

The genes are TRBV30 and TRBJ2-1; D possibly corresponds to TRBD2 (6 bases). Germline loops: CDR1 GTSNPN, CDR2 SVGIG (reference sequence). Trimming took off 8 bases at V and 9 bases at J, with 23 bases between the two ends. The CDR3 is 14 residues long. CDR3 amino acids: CAGKVKGGLGEQFF. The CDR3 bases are TGTGCCGGAAAGGTAAAGGGAGGTCTCGGTGAGCAGTTCTTC.

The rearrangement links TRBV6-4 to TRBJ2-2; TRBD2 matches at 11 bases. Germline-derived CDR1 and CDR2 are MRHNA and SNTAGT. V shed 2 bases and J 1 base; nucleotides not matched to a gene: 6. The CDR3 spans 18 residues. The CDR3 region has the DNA TGTGCCAGCAGTGACCAAAACCTAGCGGGGGGGAACACCGGGGAGCTGTTTTTT. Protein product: CASSDQNLAGGNTGELFF.

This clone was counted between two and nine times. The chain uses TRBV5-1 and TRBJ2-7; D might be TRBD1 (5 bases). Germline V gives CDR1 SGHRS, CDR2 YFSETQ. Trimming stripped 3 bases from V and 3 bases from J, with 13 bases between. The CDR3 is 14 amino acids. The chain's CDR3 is CASSSRQFHYEQYF. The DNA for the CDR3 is TGCGCCAGCAGCTCCCGACAGTTTCACTACGAGCAGTACTTC. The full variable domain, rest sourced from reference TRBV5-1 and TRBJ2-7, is KAGVTQTPRYLIKTRGQQVTLSCSPISGHRSVSWYQQTPGQGLQFLFEYFSETQRNKGNFPGRFSGRQFSNSRSEMNVSTLELGDSALYLCASSSRQFHYEQYFGPGTRLTVT.